The subject of this entry is one T cell receptor beta chain. Study processing details: Estimation of nucleated cell counts relied on the amplification of reference gene primers. TCRdb keeps only in-frame clones here, not all; method: immunoSEQ multiplex PCR. V, J and clone size derive from that table, while D and trimming were established from the DNA sequence. This table has around 72,000 clones, 70% to 90% appearing once. These data come from a study of blood T cell repertoires in COVID-19. Study context: The cDNA or gDNA used as material had been derived from T cells, B-cell-depleted T cells, or PBMCs.

This CDR3 spans 15 amino acids. Germline CDR1 is SGDLS and CDR2 is YYNGEE. Trimming cost V 5 bases and J 4 bases; bases outside gene matches: 7. Source material: peripheral blood. J is TRBJ2-1 and V is TRBV9; 9 bases align to TRBD1. This receptor was identified in a man aged 45-65 years with acute or convalescent COVID-19. CDR3 residues: CASSVTGGGYNEQFF. The CDR3 bases are TGTGCCAGCAGTGTGACAGGGGGAGGGTACAATGAGCAGTTCTTC.